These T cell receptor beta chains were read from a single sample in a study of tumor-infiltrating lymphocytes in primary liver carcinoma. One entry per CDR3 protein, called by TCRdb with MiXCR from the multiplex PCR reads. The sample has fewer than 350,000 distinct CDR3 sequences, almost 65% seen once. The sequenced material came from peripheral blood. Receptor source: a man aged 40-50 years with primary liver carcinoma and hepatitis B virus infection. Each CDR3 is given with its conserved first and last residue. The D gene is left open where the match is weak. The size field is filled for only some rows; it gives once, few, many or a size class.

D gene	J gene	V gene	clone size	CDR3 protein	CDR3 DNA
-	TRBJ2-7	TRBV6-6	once	CASSYNGERSYERYF	TGTGCCAGCAGTTACAACGGGGAGAGATCCTACGAGCGGTACTTC
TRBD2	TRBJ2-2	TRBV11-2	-	CASSLDLAGNTGGLFF	TGTGCCAGCAGCTTAGACTTAGCGGGTAACACCGGGGGGCTGTTTTTT
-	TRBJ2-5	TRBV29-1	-	CSVEDGGQKVIQETQYF	TGCAGCGTTGAAGATGGAGGACAGAAGGTAATTCAAGAGACCCAGTACTTC
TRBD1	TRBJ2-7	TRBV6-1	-	CASSETRDRGQLQYF	TGTGCCAGCAGTGAAACCCGGGACAGGGGGCAGTTGCAGTACTTC
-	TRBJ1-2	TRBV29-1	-	CSVEDPGQTDYGYTF	TGCAGCGTTGAAGATCCTGGACAGACAGACTATGGCTACACCTTC
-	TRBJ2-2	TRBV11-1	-	CASSSPARGPSGELFF	TGTGCCAGCAGCTCCCCAGCGAGAGGGCCATCAGGGGAGCTGTTTTTT
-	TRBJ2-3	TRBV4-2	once	CASGQEPSSNTDTQYF	TGTGCCAGCGGCCAGGAACCTAGCTCAAACACAGATACGCAGTATTTT
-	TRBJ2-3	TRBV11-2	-	CASSILVVYSKDTQYF	TGTGCCAGCAGCATACTAGTGGTATATAGCAAAGATACGCAGTATTTT
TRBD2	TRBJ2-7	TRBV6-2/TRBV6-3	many	CASTPRTSGGSEQYF	TGTGCCAGCACCCCGAGGACTAGCGGGGGATCCGAGCAGTACTTC
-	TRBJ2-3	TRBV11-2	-	CASSRPIVFFSTDMQYF	TGTGCCAGCAGCCGACCGATAGTTTTCTTTAGCACAGATATGCAATATTTT
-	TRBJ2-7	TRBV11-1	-	CASSLGVSSYGQYF	TGCGCCAGCAGCTTAGGTGTTAGTTCCTACGGGCAGTACTTC
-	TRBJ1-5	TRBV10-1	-	CTSSEVCGRGISQPQHF	TGCACCAGCAGTGAGGTTTGCGGCAGGGGTATCAGTCAGCCCCAGCATTTT
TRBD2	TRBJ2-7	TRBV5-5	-	CASSLVTSGSYEQYF	TGTGCCAGCAGCTTGGTGACTAGCGGTTCCTACGAGCAGTACTTC
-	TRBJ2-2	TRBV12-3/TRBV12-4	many	CASSFFTGELFF	TGTGCCAGCAGTTTCTTCACCGGGGAGCTGTTTTTT
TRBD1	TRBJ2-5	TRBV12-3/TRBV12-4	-	CASSLGTGDGETQYF	TGTGCCAGCAGTTTAGGGACAGGGGATGGGGAGACCCAGTACTTC
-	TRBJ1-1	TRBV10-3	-	CAIRSGPQVLTEAFF	TGTGCCATCAGGAGCGGGCCACAGGTGCTCACTGAAGCTTTCTTT